What follows are 10 T cell receptor beta chains derived from one specimen sequenced in a study of cytomegalovirus exposure and HLA in healthy donors. Primers for the PCR totalled 60 Vbeta and 13 Jbeta. Profiling relied on immunoSEQ multiplex PCR, and the TCRdb table lists in-frame clones only, not all of them. Of approximately 160,000 clones listed, roughly 75% are singletons. The specimen was PBMCs. These receptors were collected from a woman between 45 and 65 years old in good health and CMV-seropositive.

This rearrangement joins TRBV5-1 to TRBJ1-5; D unclear. The CDR3 contains 15 residues. Germline V lookup: CDR1 SGHRS, CDR2 YFSETQ. V lost 2 bases and J lost 0, with 9 bases in between. The CDR3: CASSLYGSSNQPQHF. DNA for the CDR3: TGCGCCAGCAGCTTATACGGGAGTAGCAATCAGCCCCAGCATTTT.

This sequence joins TRBV7-2 and TRBJ2-5; TRBD1 matches 7 bases. The J call may be faulty, since TRBJ2-7 better matches the DNA end. The CDR3 contains 16 residues. The germline gives CDR1 SGHTA, CDR2 FQGNSA. The CDR3 nucleotides are TGTGCCAGCAGCTTATACACCGGGACAGCCACCTACGAGCAGTACTTC. Amino acid sequence: CASSLYTGTATYEQYF.

This clone has just a few counts. V usage is TRBV4-3 and J usage is TRBJ2-1; D perhaps matches TRBD1 (5 bases). The germline V and J ends were trimmed by 0 bases and 8 bases, with 14 bases remaining between them. The CDR3 length is 15 residues. Germline-derived CDR1 and CDR2 are LGHNA and YSLEER. The CDR3 loop reads CASSQEGRVGDEQFF. CDR3 bases: TGCGCCAGCAGCCAAGAGGGCAGGGTTGGGGATGAGCAGTTCTTC.

This clone was seen once. The chain joins TRBV7-3 to TRBJ1-4, with D possibly matching TRBD1 (5 bases). The CDR3 loop spans 13 amino acids. Trimming removed 5 bases from V and 7 bases from J, with 11 bases in between. The germline V gene encodes CDR1 SGHTA and CDR2 FQGTGA. CDR3 loop: CASSRTGGEKLFF. The CDR3 nucleotides are TGTGCCAGCAGCCGAACGGGGGGTGAAAAACTGTTTTTT.

This rearrangement joins TRBV9 to TRBJ1-1; D gene ambiguous. The CDR3 spans 13 residues. V was trimmed by 3 bases and J by 4 bases, leaving 10 bases between them. Germline V lookup: CDR1 SGDLS, CDR2 YYNGEE. CDR3 DNA sequence: TGTGCCAGCAGCGCACGGGGAAGCACTGAAGCTTTCTTT. Its translation is CASSARGSTEAFF.

The gene calls are TRBV28 and TRBJ2-1; TRBD2 is a possible D gene (6 bases). This CDR3 region has 18 residues. Germline CDR1 is MDHEN and CDR2 is SYDVKM. V was shortened by 2 bases and J by 6 bases, with 23 bases between the two germline ends. CDR3 nucleotides: TGTGCCAGCAGTTTACCCCAGGGCCGGCGGGGTGCGTCCAATGAGCAGTTCTTC. Translating gives CASSLPQGRRGASNEQFF.

The V and J genes are TRBV6-1 and TRBJ1-4, with 9 bases that match TRBD1. V shed 8 bases, J shed 9 bases, and the junction held 4 bases outside the gene matches. Germline V gives CDR1 MNHNS, CDR2 SASEGT. This CDR3 is built from 12 residues. CDR3 sequence reads: CASDRGSQKLFF. DNA for the CDR3: TGTGCCAGCGACAGGGGGAGTCAAAAACTGTTTTTT.

This rearrangement joins TRBV11-2 to TRBJ2-4; 8 bases map to TRBD1. The CDR3 extends over 15 amino acids. Trimming cost V 1 base and J 8 bases; bases outside gene matches: 7. The germline V gene has CDR1 SGHAT and CDR2 FQNNGV. CDR3 in amino acids: CASSLAGGYVDIQYF. The CDR3 nucleotides read TGTGCCAGCAGCTTAGCAGGGGGCTATGTAGACATTCAGTACTTC.

V usage is TRBV7-9 and J usage is TRBJ2-5, with 11 bases lining up with TRBD2. V trimming: 1 base; J trimming: 7 bases; junction bases outside the gene matches: 8. The CDR3 length is 16 residues. The germline gives CDR1 SEHNR, CDR2 FQNEAQ (reference sequence). The chain's CDR3 is CASSLDVLAGGRTQYF. The CDR3 nucleotides read TGTGCCAGCAGCTTAGATGTGCTAGCGGGAGGTCGGACCCAGTACTTC.

The chain joins TRBV4-1 to TRBJ2-7; 11 bases agree with TRBD2. This CDR3 is 18 amino acids long. Germline values: CDR1 MGHRA, CDR2 YSYEKL. Unmatched junction bases numbered 14, after V lost 0 bases and J lost 7 bases. In DNA form, the CDR3 reads TGCGCCAGCAGCCAAGAACGTAGCGGGGGGGGCCCGGGGTCGGAGCAGTACTTC. Translating it yields CASSQERSGGGPGSEQYF.